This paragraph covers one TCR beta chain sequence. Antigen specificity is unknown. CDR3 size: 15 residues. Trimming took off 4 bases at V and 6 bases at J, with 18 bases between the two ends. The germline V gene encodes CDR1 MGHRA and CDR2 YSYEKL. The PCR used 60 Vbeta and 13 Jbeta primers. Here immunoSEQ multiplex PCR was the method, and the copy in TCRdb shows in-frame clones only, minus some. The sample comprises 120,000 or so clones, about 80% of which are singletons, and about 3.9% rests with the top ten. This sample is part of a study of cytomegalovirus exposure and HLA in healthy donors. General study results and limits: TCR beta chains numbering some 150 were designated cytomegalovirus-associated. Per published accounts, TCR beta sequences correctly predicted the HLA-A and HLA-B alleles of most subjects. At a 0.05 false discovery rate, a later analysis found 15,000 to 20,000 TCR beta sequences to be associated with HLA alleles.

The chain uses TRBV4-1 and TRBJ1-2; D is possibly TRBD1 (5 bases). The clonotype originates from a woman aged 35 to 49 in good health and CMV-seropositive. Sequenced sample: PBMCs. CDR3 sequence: CASSLSGLTRHGYTF. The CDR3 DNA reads TGCGCCAGCAGCCTATCAGGGTTGACAAGGCATGGCTACACCTTC.